These 19 T cell receptor beta chains were all obtained from the same sample, sequenced in a study of cytomegalovirus exposure and HLA in healthy donors. The table came from immunoSEQ multiplex PCR; TCRdb's copy has only in-frame clones and leaves some out. The profile shows tens of thousands of clones, over 90% of them singletons. What was sequenced was PBMCs. The receptors were gathered from a woman between 18 and 29 years old in good health and CMV-seropositive.

The rearrangement links TRBV7-9 to TRBJ1-1, with D uncertain. This CDR3 has 11 amino acids. Trimming took off 4 bases at V and 7 bases at J, with 7 bases between the two ends. The germline gives CDR1 SEHNR, CDR2 FQNEAQ (reference sequence). The CDR3 spells CASSSAHEAFF. Here the CDR3 DNA reads TGTGCCAGCAGCTCAGCCCATGAAGCTTTCTTT.

V gene TRBV7-9 combines with J gene TRBJ2-3; weak D call: TRBD2 (6 bases). CDR3 length equals 15 residues. V was trimmed by 5 bases and J by 3 bases, leaving 15 bases between them. The V gene's germline CDR1 is SEHNR and CDR2 FQNEAQ (reference sequence). This CDR3 reads CASSVTFGGTDTQYF. Written as DNA, the CDR3 is TGTGCCAGCAGCGTTACTTTTGGGGGGACAGATACGCAGTATTTT. Based on the CDR3 plus reference TRBV7-9 and TRBJ2-3, the full variable domain is DTGVSQNPRHKITKRGQNVTFRCDPISEHNRLYWYRQTLGQGPEFLTYFQNEAQLEKSRLLSDRFSAERPKGSFSTLEIQRTEQGDSAMYLCASSVTFGGTDTQYFGPGTRLTVL.

This rearrangement joins TRBV4-2 to TRBJ1-4, with 12 bases lining up with TRBD1. This CDR3 region has 15 residues. Germline V gene data show CDR1 as LGHNA and CDR2 as YNFKEQ. The trim removed 1 base at V and 7 bases at J, leaving 1 base unmatched. The CDR3 here is CASSQGDRGREKLFF. CDR3 DNA sequence: TGTGCCAGCAGCCAAGGGGACAGGGGGCGTGAAAAACTGTTTTTT.

The chain employs TRBV7-8 and TRBJ2-3; 12 bases fit TRBD2. Germline CDR1 is SGHVS and CDR2 is FQNEAQ. This CDR3 is built from 18 residues. Trimming removed 5 bases from V and 4 bases from J; junction bases left unmatched: 13. The CDR3 sequence is CASSTKPGTSGLSDTQYF. CDR3 bases: TGTGCCAGCAGCACAAAACCGGGGACTAGCGGGCTTTCAGATACGCAGTATTTT.

J is TRBJ1-5 and V is TRBV18; 8 bases are shared with TRBD1. This CDR3 is 17 amino acids long. Germline assignment: CDR1 KGHSH and CDR2 LQKENI. The trim removed 1 base at V and 1 base at J, leaving 6 bases unmatched. This CDR3 is CASSPRQGKESNQPQHF. CDR3 bases: TGTGCCAGCTCACCACGACAGGGGAAGGAGAGCAATCAGCCCCAGCATTTT. The variable domain in full, completed from reference TRBV18 and TRBJ1-5, reads NAGVMQNPRHLVRRRGQEARLRCSPMKGHSHVYWYRQLPEEGLKFMVYLQKENIIDESGMPKERFSAEFPKEGPSILRIQQVVRGDSAAYFCASSPRQGKESNQPQHFGDGTRLSIL.

The gene calls are TRBV28 and TRBJ1-3; D is possibly TRBD1 (5 bases). Germline lookup yields CDR1 MDHEN and CDR2 SYDVKM. Trimming took 4 bases from V and 4 from J, leaving 14 bases between them. There are 15 residues in the CDR3. For the CDR3, the DNA is TGTGCCAGCAGTTCCCACGGGGGTGGGGGAAACACCATATATTTT. It translates to CASSSHGGGGNTIYF.

V gene TRBV7-9 combines with J gene TRBJ2-7, with TRBD1 matching 10 bases. The CDR3 length is 16 residues. Trimming took 5 bases from V and 2 from J; bases not matched to a gene: 9. The V gene's germline CDR1 is SEHNR and CDR2 FQNEAQ (reference sequence). Here the CDR3 DNA reads TGTGCCAGCAGCCTATCCGGGACAGGGGCCCCCTACGAGCAGTACTTC. Translated, it gives CASSLSGTGAPYEQYF.

This chain links TRBV7-3 with TRBJ2-1, with TRBD2 matching over 9 bases. J was trimmed by 0 bases and V by 1 base; bases with no gene match: 4. This CDR3 is 17 amino acids long. Germline CDR1 is SGHTA and CDR2 is FQGTGA. CDR3 sequence reads: CASSLRLAGPSYNEQFF. For the CDR3, the DNA is TGTGCCAGCAGCTTAAGGCTAGCGGGACCCTCCTACAATGAGCAGTTCTTC.

The V and J genes are TRBV29-1 and TRBJ2-1; tentatively, D is TRBD2 (6 bases). This CDR3 is built from 15 residues. Germline V CDR1 and CDR2: SQVTM, ANQGSEA. V was cut by 2 bases and J by 9 bases, with 20 bases left in between. As DNA, the CDR3 is TGCAGCGTTGAATTGAGGACAACCACGCGGGGTGAGCAGTTCTTC. Encoded protein: CSVELRTTTRGEQFF.

The rearrangement links TRBV10-3 to TRBJ2-7; 7 nucleotides line up with TRBD1. CDR3 length equals 13 residues. Germline V gives CDR1 ENHRY, CDR2 SYGVKD. The J segment lost 3 bases and the V segment lost 4 bases, leaving 3 bases of the junction unmatched. CDR3 sequence: CAISGDSNYEQYF. The CDR3, as DNA: TGTGCCATCAGTGGGGACAGCAACTACGAGCAGTACTTC.

J is TRBJ1-2 and V is TRBV2, with D possibly TRBD1 on 6 matching bases. The germline gives CDR1 SNHLY, CDR2 FYNNEI. The CDR3 has 14 amino acids. Trimming cost V 4 bases and J 7 bases, with 16 bases left between them. The CDR3 loop is CASSGQGNVVGYTF. For the CDR3, the DNA is TGTGCCAGCAGTGGTCAGGGGAACGTGGTTGGCTACACCTTC.

This CDR3 reads CASSSTGTDSYEQYF. The CDR3 DNA reads TGCGCCAGCAGCTCAACCGGGACAGACTCCTACGAGCAGTACTTC. The V gene is TRBV5-1, the J gene TRBJ2-7; TRBD1 agrees at 7 bases. In germline, CDR1 is SGHRS, CDR2 YFSETQ. J was trimmed by 0 bases and V by 3 bases; bases with no gene match: 6. This CDR3 is built from 15 residues.

This chain connects TRBV10-3 to TRBJ2-5; 8 nucleotides agree with TRBD2. The CDR3 runs to 14 residues. Germline values: CDR1 ENHRY, CDR2 SYGVKD. With V trimmed by 7 bases and J by 4 bases, 8 bases remained unmatched. DNA for the CDR3: TGTGCCATCAAAGCGGGGGACGGGGGAGAGACCCAGTACTTC. This gives the protein CAIKAGDGGETQYF.

This rearrangement joins TRBV11-2 to TRBJ1-4; 7 bases are shared with TRBD1. The germline gives CDR1 SGHAT, CDR2 FQNNGV. The CDR3 loop spans 14 amino acids. The ends lost 3 bases at V and 5 bases at J; junction bases unmatched: 3. CDR3 bases: TGTGCCAGCAGCTTCATGACAGGGAATGAAAAACTGTTTTTT. It specifies CASSFMTGNEKLFF.

The V gene is TRBV7-6, the J gene TRBJ2-1; TRBD1 aligns across 9 bases. Trimming at V came to 8 bases and at J to 4 bases, leaving 9 bases not matched to a gene. Germline lookup yields CDR1 SGHVS and CDR2 FNYEAQ. The CDR3 has 15 amino acids. The CDR3 nucleotides read TGTGCCAGCGGTACAACAGGGGGCTCATACAATGAGCAGTTCTTC. Translated: CASGTTGGSYNEQFF.

This sequence joins TRBV11-3 and TRBJ2-1, with a possible D match to TRBD1 (5 bases). CDR1 is SGHNT and CDR2 is YENEEA in the germline V gene. CDR3 size: 13 residues. V shed 7 bases and J shed 5 bases, with 12 bases lying between them. The CDR3 is CASKDRTHNEQFF. CDR3 coding DNA: TGTGCCAGCAAAGACAGAACGCACAATGAGCAGTTCTTC.

This chain uses TRBV5-1 with TRBJ1-1, with D perhaps matching TRBD1 (5 bases). V was trimmed by 1 base and J by 2 bases, leaving 6 bases between them. Germline lookup yields CDR1 SGHRS and CDR2 YFSETQ. The CDR3 is 13 residues long. The CDR3 is CASSLQGNTEAFF. CDR3 sequence (DNA): TGCGCCAGCAGCTTGCAGGGAAACACTGAAGCTTTCTTT.

V and J are TRBV15 and TRBJ1-2; 8 positions agree with TRBD1. Trimming cost V 3 bases and J 4 bases; bases outside gene matches: 7. This CDR3 has 15 amino acids. Looked up from germline, CDR1 is LNHNV and CDR2 is YYDKDF (reference sequence). The CDR3 coding sequence is TGTGCCACCAGCAGCCACAGGGGGTTCGGCTATGGCTACACCTTC. Its translation: CATSSHRGFGYGYTF.

This clone is a singleton in its sample. The gene calls are TRBV5-1 and TRBJ2-2; possibly TRBD2 for D (6 bases). This CDR3 has 15 residues. Germline-derived CDR1 and CDR2 are SGHRS and YFSETQ. V lost 3 bases, J lost 7 bases, and 16 bases lay in between. The CDR3 sequence: CASSYSPGVGGELFF. The CDR3 nucleotides read TGCGCCAGCAGCTACTCCCCGGGGGTTGGCGGGGAGCTGTTTTTT.